This TCR beta chain was captured in a study of T cell responses to AZD1222 COVID-19 vaccine. The study, taken as a whole, reports: None of the repertoires were sampled until the peak T cell response had passed.

The CDR3 has 16 residues. Germline assignment: CDR1 SGDLS and CDR2 YYNGEE. V lost 7 bases, J lost 6 bases, and 12 bases stayed unmatched. Sequencing used immunoSEQ multiplex PCR; TCRdb keeps in-frame clones, though not all of them. Of roughly 96,000 clones in the sample, around 89% were seen once. Notes on this clone: Its antigen remains unidentified.

This receptor was obtained from an adult in good health. Sequenced material: peripheral blood, taken on day 0 of AZD1222 vaccination. The chain uses TRBV9 and TRBJ2-2, with 10 bases aligning to TRBD1. The CDR3 here is CASGVGRTGGSGELFF. The CDR3 DNA reads TGTGCCAGCGGAGTGGGTCGGACAGGGGGATCCGGGGAGCTGTTTTTT.